This T cell receptor beta chain was identified during a study of blood T cell repertoires in COVID-19. The wider study: Collection of acute and convalescent COVID-19 samples took place in the United States, Italy and Spain. The cDNA or gDNA used as material had been derived from T cells, B-cell-depleted T cells, or PBMCs.

The ends were cut back, 7 bases at V and 2 bases at J, with 7 bases in the middle. CDR1 SGHAT and CDR2 FQDESV come from the germline V gene (reference sequence). The CDR3 spans 12 residues. Authors' methods: Amplification from reference gene primers served as the basis for estimated nucleated cell counts. Assay: immunoSEQ multiplex PCR; the TCRdb copy retains only in-frame clones and omits some. For V, J and clone size, that table is used; D and trimming come from the DNA. This sample has 150,000 to 250,000 clones, with 70% to 85% found just once. Sample: peripheral blood. The chain links TRBV11-1 to TRBJ2-3; the D gene is possibly TRBD1 (5 bases). This TCR was sampled from a human donor with acute or convalescent COVID-19. The donor label of this sample is uncertain. The CDR3 region is CASKGLTDTQYF. DNA for the CDR3: TGTGCCAGCAAGGGGCTCACAGATACGCAGTATTTT.